The 5 T cell receptor beta chains presented below share a single source sample, sequenced in a study of OX40 agonist ivuxolimab in advanced cancers. Libraries were prepared through the immunoSEQ multiplex PCR assay. The immuneACCESS repertoire file appears here via TCRdb, limited to in-frame rearrangements. These files lack a portion of the clones; in checked studies, under half of the deficit traces to unresolved V genes, and the cause of the others is not known. In this sample the table shows 16,000 or so clones, approximately 77% of which occur a single time. Jointly, the top ten make up about an eighth of the sample. The material was CD4+ or CD8+ T cells sorted from blood, obtained in a trial of the OX40 agonist ivuxolimab. The receptors originated from an adult with an advanced solid tumor such as melanoma, head and neck, liver or kidney cancer.

The chain couples TRBV18 to TRBJ1-1, with a possible D match to TRBD1 (5 bases). The CDR3 runs to 14 residues. CDR1 and CDR2 from the germline V gene are KGHSH and LQKENI. Trimming pared 2 bases from V and 4 bases from J, leaving 11 bases between. Written as DNA, the CDR3 is TGTGCCAGCTCACCATCGGGTAGGGGCACTGAAGCTTTCTTT. It is translated as CASSPSGRGTEAFF.

The rearrangement joins TRBV13 to TRBJ2-2; 10 nucleotides line up with TRBD1. CDR1 is PRHDT and CDR2 is FYEKMQ in the germline V gene (reference sequence). The CDR3 contains 16 residues. V lost 3 bases, J lost 4 bases, and 5 bases stayed unmatched. This CDR3 reads CASSLGQGHSTGELFF. In nucleotides, the CDR3 is TGTGCCAGCAGCTTGGGACAGGGGCACTCCACCGGGGAGCTGTTTTTT.

The rearrangement joins TRBV7-3 to TRBJ2-2; D is undetermined. CDR1 is SGHTA and CDR2 is FQGTGA in the germline V gene. The ends were cut back, 4 bases at V and 4 bases at J, with 7 bases in the middle. The CDR3 is 13 residues long. The CDR3 bases are TGTGCCAGCAGCTCCTGGGGCACCGGGGAGCTGTTTTTT. It yields the protein CASSSWGTGELFF. Supplemented by reference TRBV7-3 and TRBJ2-2, the full variable domain reads GAGVSQTPSNKVTEKGKYVELRCDPISGHTALYWYRQSLGQGPEFLIYFQGTGAADDSGLPNDRFFAVRPEGSVSTLKIQRTERGDSAVYLCASSSWGTGELFFGEGSRLTVL.

In its sample, this clone was seen a few times. The rearrangement uses TRBV7-3 and TRBJ2-2, with D perhaps TRBD1 (6 bases). Germline V gene sequence: CDR1 SGHTA, CDR2 FQGTGA. The CDR3 is 15 amino acids. The germline V and J ends were trimmed by 10 bases and 4 bases, with 19 bases remaining between them. CDR3 DNA: TGTGCCACCTCCCTCGGGACAAGTGGCACCGGGGAGCTGTTTTTT. Encoded protein: CATSLGTSGTGELFF.

V usage is TRBV2 and J usage is TRBJ2-1; possibly TRBD1 or TRBD2 for D (5 bases each). The V and J ends lost 11 bases and 0 bases respectively, with 20 bases between them. This CDR3 region has 16 residues. Per the germline V gene, CDR1 is SNHLY and CDR2 is FYNNEI. The CDR3 DNA follows: TGTGCCGGCTCGAGGGGCGCGTGGAGCTCCTACAATGAGCAGTTCTTC. Translating gives CAGSRGAWSSYNEQFF.